The rows below give T cell receptor beta chains drawn from one sample of a study of CXCR3-negative and CXCR3-positive naive CD8 T cells. For each CDR3 protein, TCRdb gives one entry from its re-call of the 5' RACE reads, without DNA. Its listing shows roughly 130,000 distinct CDR3 sequences. The material sequenced was naive CXCR3+ CD8+ T cells from blood. These receptors all stem from a human donor in good health. Some clones in this sample may be carry-over from other donors' samples. Each CDR3 is given with its conserved first and last residue. Each record gives: J gene, V gene, CDR3 protein.

>TRBJ2-1|TRBV14
CASSLETSGVLLEQFF
>TRBJ2-2|TRBV6-5
CASSYSLRVLDGTGELFF
>TRBJ2-2|TRBV4-1
CASSHSFAELFF
>TRBJ1-1|TRBV11-3
CASSPSMNTEAFF
>TRBJ2-5|TRBV12-3/TRBV12-4
CASSLVIRGGETQYF
>TRBJ2-7|TRBV7-2
CASSLGASYEQYF
>TRBJ1-2|TRBV29-1
CSVDTGALYGYTF
>TRBJ2-7|TRBV7-2
CASSLAPRGPEQYF
>TRBJ2-7|TRBV4-2
CASSQDPGQIYEQYF
>TRBJ1-1|TRBV29-1
CSVEVWMRLGRSNTEAFF
>TRBJ1-2|TRBV29-1
CSVHGGNGYTF
>TRBJ2-7|TRBV7-9
CASSRGTAHYEQYF
>TRBJ2-5|TRBV25-1
CASSEAGGYQETQYF
>TRBJ2-7|TRBV7-9
CASSPGDSHYEQYF
>TRBJ2-7|TRBV12-5
CASGSGLAGAVGEQYF
>TRBJ1-5|TRBV28
CASSFQTGRNQPQHF
>TRBJ2-7|TRBV5-4
CASSLRQDSYEQYF
>TRBJ1-4|TRBV7-9
CASSQRDGLNEKLFF
>TRBJ2-3|TRBV12-3/TRBV12-4
CASSLQRNTDTQYF
>TRBJ2-3|TRBV29-1
CSVITGGDTQYF
>TRBJ2-7|TRBV7-9
CASSLDLDEQYF
>TRBJ2-1|TRBV6-4
CASSVLAEGGNEQFF
>TRBJ2-7|TRBV20-1
CSAKSSQGFEEYF
>TRBJ1-1|TRBV29-1
CSARGTDPITEAFF
>TRBJ2-7|TRBV29-1
CSGRDRETYEQYF
>TRBJ2-7|TRBV28
CASSVQNPYEQYF
>TRBJ2-7|TRBV13
CASGLGGVYEQYF
>TRBJ1-2|TRBV6-5
CASRTEPGSYTF
>TRBJ2-7|TRBV29-1
CSVGSGTYEQYF
>TRBJ2-1|TRBV7-9
CASRQGGDNEQFF
>TRBJ1-2|TRBV12-3/TRBV12-4
CASSLKEYYGYTF
>TRBJ1-1|TRBV5-1
CASTPGGASTEAFF
>TRBJ2-1|TRBV7-2
CASSLRGRVDVFQQFF
>TRBJ1-5|TRBV12-3/TRBV12-4
CASSFGENQPQHF
>TRBJ2-1|TRBV7-6
CASSRGAGVGNEQFF
>TRBJ1-5|TRBV9
CASSVGGPNQPQHF
>TRBJ2-3|TRBV12-3/TRBV12-4
CASSFGAGGVDTQYF
>TRBJ2-7|TRBV19
CASRIDSETYEQYF
>TRBJ2-5|TRBV7-2
CASSLVLSQETQYF
>TRBJ2-7|TRBV6-2/TRBV6-3
CASSYSAHYEQYF
>TRBJ2-7|TRBV5-1
CASSSPGISYEQYF
>TRBJ2-2|TRBV7-2
CASSLISLNTGELFF
>TRBJ1-1|TRBV6-5
CASRPLGLPTEAFF
>TRBJ1-5|TRBV23-1
CASSQSAGRIGNQPQHF
>TRBJ2-4|TRBV4-1
CASSQDPAGWDIQYF
>TRBJ1-5|TRBV28
CASSLSQGEQPQHF
>TRBJ1-1|TRBV29-1
CSALLTLNTEAFF
>TRBJ2-3|TRBV3-1
CASSQVELAGITDTQYF
>TRBJ2-7|TRBV5-6
CASSLPGEYEQYF
>TRBJ1-4|TRBV20-1
CSARQENEKLFF
>TRBJ2-3|TRBV2
CASSEEAGITDTQYF
>TRBJ1-4|TRBV20-1
CSPWTPTNEKLFF
>TRBJ2-5|TRBV20-1
CSARDIQEETQYF